This TCR beta chain comes out of a study of OX40 agonist ivuxolimab in advanced cancers. Data came from immunoSEQ multiplex PCR; TCRdb stores just in-frame clones and leaves some out. The table lists some 50,000 clones, roughly 85% of them singletons. Study-wide results and caveats: Researchers did not establish what antigens the expanded peripheral T cells target. Clonal expansion was among the lowest in partial responders at 0.1-3.0 mg/kg, especially CD8+.

Cycle 7 day 1, cycle 4 day 1, and baseline were the timepoints at which blood was sampled. Turning to this clone: Its specificity is not known.

Germline-derived CDR1 and CDR2 are SGHNT and YYREEE (reference sequence). CDR3 length equals 13 residues. V lost 0 bases, J lost 4 bases, and 6 bases lay in between. This sequence was found in an adult with an advanced solid tumor such as melanoma, head and neck, liver or kidney cancer. V gene TRBV5-4 combines with J gene TRBJ2-3; D call uncertain. This specimen consisted of CD4+ or CD8+ T cells sorted from blood, obtained in a trial of the OX40 agonist ivuxolimab. The DNA for the CDR3 is TGTGCCAGCAGCTTGGCCGGTCCAGATACGCAGTATTTT. The encoded protein is CASSLAGPDTQYF.